The T cell receptor (beta chain) described here comes from a study of T cells expressing NK-cell markers. The CDR3 has 16 amino acids. Germline CDR1 SGHTA, CDR2 FQGNSA. TCRdb reprocessed the 5' RACE reads and stores each CDR3 protein as one record, lacking DNA. Recorded for this sample: approximately 170,000 distinct CDR3 sequences. In regard to this clonotype: What it binds is unknown.

General study points: Where a few donors were concerned, these clonotypes also led the CD3+CD56-NKG2C+ fraction.

Sequenced material: blood T cells: a sorted CD56 or NKG2C T cell subset, CD4+ or CD8+ T cells, or bulk PBMC T cells (not recorded which). V and J are TRBV7-2 and TRBJ2-3; the TCRdb call, TRBD2, lacks DNA for checking. This clonotype originated in a man aged 18-69 years in good health. This CDR3 is CASSSVAGGLTDTQYF.